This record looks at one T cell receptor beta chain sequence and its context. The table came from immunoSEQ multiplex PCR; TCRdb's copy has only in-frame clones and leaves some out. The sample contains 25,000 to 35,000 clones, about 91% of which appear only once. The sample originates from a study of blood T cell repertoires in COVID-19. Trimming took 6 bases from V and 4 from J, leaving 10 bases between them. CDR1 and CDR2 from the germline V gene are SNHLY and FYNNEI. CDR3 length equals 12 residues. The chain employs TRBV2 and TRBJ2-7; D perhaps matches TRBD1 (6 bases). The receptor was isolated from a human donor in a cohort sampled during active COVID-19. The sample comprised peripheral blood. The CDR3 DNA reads TGTGCCAGCAGGGGGGCAGCGTACGAGCAGTACTTC. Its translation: CASRGAAYEQYF.